This T cell receptor (beta chain) is drawn from a study of tumor-infiltrating lymphocytes in primary liver carcinoma (dated by TCRdb to about 2017). Regarding the complete study: Between November 2015 and early 2016, a few patients in China with histopathologically diagnosed primary liver carcinoma had surgical resection. Of the five patients, three men and two women aged 30 to 69 years, four had hepatocellular carcinoma and one had combined HCC and intrahepatic cholangiocarcinoma. The tumors of the five patients were staged as T1-T3 N0M0, with maximum diameters ranging from roughly 4 to 10 cm. Each sample produced roughly 3.65 to 7.13 million productive TCRbeta reads, and read depth showed no significant difference between tissue types. For each liver tumor, the study sampled five regions along with adjacent normal tissue and blood, and applied TCRbeta repertoire sequencing, expression microarrays and whole-exome sequencing. A total of roughly 35 specimens from 5 patients underwent TCRbeta repertoire sequencing, comprising 25 or so tumor regions, 5 adjacent noncancerous liver tissues and 5 peripheral blood samples. Reproducibility between technical replicate repertoires was high, with correlation coefficients above 0.95 and mean shared-clone rates about 0.9. Overall study results and their limits: The top 250 clones made up a significantly larger repertoire fraction in tumors than in blood (p = 0.039). Repertoire overlap was found to be higher between tumor regions (mean around 35%) than between tumor-adjacent (roughly 17%) or tumor-blood (around 15%) pairs, consistent with antigen-driven expansion. Since the samples were bulk and unsorted, there was no way to compare CD4+ and CD8+ T cell repertoires. Only five or six patients were included in the study, and the authors note that the findings should be validated in a larger study. Because sequencing covered only the TCR beta chain and unpaired alpha chains were not captured, true repertoire diversity is likely underestimated.

CDR1 and CDR2, per the germline V gene, are SGHDT and YYEEEE. The trim is 0 bases for V and 7 bases for J, with a gap of 4 bases between the germline ends. From its cysteine to its phenylalanine, the CDR3 spans 11 amino acids. The only DNA kept is the CDR3, 33 bases in frame from the first base. TCRbeta-specific cDNA was reverse-transcribed from approximately 460 ng total RNA using a constant-region primer and ProtoScript II reverse transcriptase. TCRbeta libraries were built with three nested multiplex PCR rounds, a slightly modified ARM-PCR procedure. Each of the first two PCR rounds ran for approximately 10 cycles using multiplex TRBV1-TRBV30 forward primers together with a Cbeta reverse primer. Sample barcodes and Illumina adapters were added in a final 25-cycle PCR with Deep VentR polymerase. Before sequencing, amplicons between 200 and 500 bp were purified from gel using a QIAquick gel extraction kit. An Illumina HiSeq 2500 was used to sequence the TCRbeta amplicons, generating 250-bp paired-end reads. From the authors' description of their analysis: To recover full CDR3 sequences, reads were quality-trimmed using Trimmomatic v0.33 and paired reads were then merged using FLASH v1.2.11. V, D and J germline segments were assigned to the rearranged TCRbeta sequences by MiGEC v1.2.1b. VDJtools v1.0.0 computed clonotype statistics and Shannon-Wiener diversity indices. To cut down on sampling bias, every analysis after diversity analysis relied on just the 250 most abundant clonotypes from each sample. TCRdb reanalyzed the raw reads on its own, using fastp at Q25 for trimming and MiXCR for clone calling, and kept in-frame beta chains. Each entry merges the rows of one CDR3 protein and shows their most common DNA and genes. None of the V and J calls come from the authors' own analysis; TCRdb made them. A total of 310,000 or so distinct CDR3 sequences appear in this sample, 50% to 60% of them only once. The ten largest clones capture about 15% of the sample.

TRIzol reagent was used to extract blood RNA from unsorted whole blood, while the DNeasy Blood & Tissue kit provided the germline DNA. Chronic HBV infection was present in the patients, and the patients were treatment-naive at sampling. Approximately 3.9 milliliters of peripheral blood were collected into K2EDTA tubes before surgery. This clonotype was seen repeatedly, ten times or more. Its specific antigen is unknown. No base quality values were provided; no much bigger clone lies one nucleotide off. The rearrangement joined TRBV5-6 to TRBJ1-1; the D gene remains uncertain. The sequence derives from a woman aged 25 to 39 with primary liver carcinoma and hepatitis B virus infection. Source material: peripheral blood. The CDR3 region: CASSLADEAFF. The nucleotides read TGTGCCAGCAGCTTGGCCGATGAAGCTTTCTTT.